This T cell receptor (beta chain) was documented in a study of radiotherapy plus CTLA-4 blockade in lung cancer. Across the whole study: Objective responses were documented in around a sixth of patients, with disease control in about 31%.

Enrolled patients, whose metastatic non-small-cell lung cancer was chemo-refractory, received focal radiation plus CTLA-4 blockade with ipilimumab. This clone has more than one count but fewer than ten. Its target is not known. General study points: Early shifts in blood T cell clones, with interferon-beta, reportedly predicted response best. The study found tumor-derived TCR clones expanded in blood after radiotherapy plus ipilimumab.

This CDR3 region has 14 residues. Germline loops: CDR1 MNHNS, CDR2 SASEGT. With 6 bases clipped from V and 10 bases from J, the junction kept 7 bases outside the gene matches. Generated by immunoSEQ multiplex PCR, the TCRdb table keeps only in-frame clones and is missing some. Among about 110,000 clones listed, under 90% were seen once. The source of this sequence is a human donor with non-small cell lung cancer that progressed on radiotherapy plus ipilimumab. Some clones in this sample may be carry-over from other donors' samples. Sequencing used peripheral blood, obtained from a patient treated with radiotherapy plus ipilimumab. This chain uses TRBV6-1 with TRBJ1-6, with TRBD1 matching over 9 bases. CDR3 loop: CASSENRGRSPLHF. CDR3 DNA sequence: TGTGCCAGCAGCGAAAACAGGGGGCGGTCACCCCTCCACTTT.